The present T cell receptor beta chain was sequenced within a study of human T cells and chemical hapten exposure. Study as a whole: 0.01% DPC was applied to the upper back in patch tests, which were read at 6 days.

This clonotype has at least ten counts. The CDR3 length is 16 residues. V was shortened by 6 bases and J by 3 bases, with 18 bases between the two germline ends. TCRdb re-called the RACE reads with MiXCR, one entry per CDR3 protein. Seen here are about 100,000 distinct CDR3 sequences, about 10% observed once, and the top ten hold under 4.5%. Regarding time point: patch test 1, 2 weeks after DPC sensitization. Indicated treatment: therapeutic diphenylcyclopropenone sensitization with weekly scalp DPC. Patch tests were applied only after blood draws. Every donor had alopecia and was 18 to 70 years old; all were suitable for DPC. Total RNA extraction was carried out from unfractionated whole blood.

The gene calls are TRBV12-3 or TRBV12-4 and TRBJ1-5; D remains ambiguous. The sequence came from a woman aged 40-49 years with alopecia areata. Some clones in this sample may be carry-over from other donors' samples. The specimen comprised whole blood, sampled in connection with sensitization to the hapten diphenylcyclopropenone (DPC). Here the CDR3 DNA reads TGTGCCAGCAGGTCGTCCCGGCAGAACAACAATCAGCCCCAGCATTTT. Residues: CASRSSRQNNNQPQHF.